This TCR beta chain derives from a study of T cells in Graves' hyperthyroidism and ophthalmopathy. Study results and limitations: Ophthalmopathy got predicted by the model a median roughly 6.1 months before its onset. Most clonotypes expanded in thyroid above 0.001 were likewise present in blood.

Clinical symptoms, serum thyroxine and TRAb, thyroid ultrasound and orbital computed tomography together formed the diagnostic basis. Amplified TCR beta CDR3 regions came from RNA transcripts. The HTBI set primed first-round TCR CDR3 RT-PCR. TCRdb re-called the multiplex PCR reads through MiXCR, storing one row per CDR3 protein. The sample shows hundreds of thousands of distinct CDR3 sequences, around 15% of them seen only once. CDR3 length equals 15 residues. Germline assignment: CDR1 MDHEN and CDR2 SYDVKM. Trimming removed 5 bases from V and 1 base from J, with 14 bases in between. This clonotype showed up many times. Its antigen remains unknown.

The sample was blood. V usage is TRBV28 and J usage is TRBJ2-5; tentatively, D is TRBD2 (6 bases). The clonotype comes from a woman under 40 with Graves' hyperthyroidism. The chain's CDR3 is CASSPAEGFQETQYF. In DNA, the CDR3 is TGTGCCAGCAGTCCAGCGGAGGGGTTCCAAGAGACCCAGTACTTC.